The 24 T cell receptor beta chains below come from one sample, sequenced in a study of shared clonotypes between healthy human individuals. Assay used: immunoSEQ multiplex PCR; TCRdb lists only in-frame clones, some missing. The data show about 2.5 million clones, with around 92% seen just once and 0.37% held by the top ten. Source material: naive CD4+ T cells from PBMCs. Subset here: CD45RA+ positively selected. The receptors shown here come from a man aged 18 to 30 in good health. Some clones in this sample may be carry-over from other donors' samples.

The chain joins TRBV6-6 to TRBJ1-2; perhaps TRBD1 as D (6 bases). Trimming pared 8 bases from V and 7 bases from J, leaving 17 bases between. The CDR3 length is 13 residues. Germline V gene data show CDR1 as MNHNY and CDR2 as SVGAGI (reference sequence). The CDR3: CASGGQLASGYTF. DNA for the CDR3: TGTGCCAGCGGTGGACAGCTGGCTTCTGGCTACACCTTC.

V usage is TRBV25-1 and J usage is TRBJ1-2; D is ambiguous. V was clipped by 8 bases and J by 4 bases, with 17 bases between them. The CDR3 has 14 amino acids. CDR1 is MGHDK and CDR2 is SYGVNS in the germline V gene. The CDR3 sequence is CASVGTETFYGYTF. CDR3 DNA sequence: TGTGCCAGCGTAGGTACGGAAACATTCTATGGCTACACCTTC.

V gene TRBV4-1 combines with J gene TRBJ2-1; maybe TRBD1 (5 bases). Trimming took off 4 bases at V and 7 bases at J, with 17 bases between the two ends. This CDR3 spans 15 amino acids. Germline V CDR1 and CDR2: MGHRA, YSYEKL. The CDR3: CASSLWGEKWNEQFF. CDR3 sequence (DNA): TGCGCCAGCAGCCTGTGGGGCGAAAAGTGGAATGAGCAGTTCTTC.

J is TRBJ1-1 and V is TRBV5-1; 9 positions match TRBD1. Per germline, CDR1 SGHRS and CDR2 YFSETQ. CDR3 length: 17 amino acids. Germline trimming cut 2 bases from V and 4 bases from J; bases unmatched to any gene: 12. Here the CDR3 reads CASSLQGAPLGVTEAFF. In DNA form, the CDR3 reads TGCGCCAGCAGCTTACAGGGGGCGCCCCTAGGGGTCACTGAAGCTTTCTTT.

CDR3 residues: CSVDLGQGWNEQFF. The CDR3 coding sequence is TGCAGCGTTGACCTCGGACAGGGTTGGAATGAGCAGTTCTTC. V usage is TRBV29-1 and J usage is TRBJ2-1; TRBD1 matches at 8 bases. Germline V gene lookup returns CDR1 SQVTM and CDR2 ANQGSEA. V shed 3 bases, J shed 7 bases, and the junction held 8 bases outside the gene matches. The CDR3 contains 14 residues.

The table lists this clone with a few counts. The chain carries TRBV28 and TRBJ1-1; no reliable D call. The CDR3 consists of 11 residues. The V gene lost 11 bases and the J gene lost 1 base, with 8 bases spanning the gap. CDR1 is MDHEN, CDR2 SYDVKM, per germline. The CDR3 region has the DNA TGTGCCGCCACGGGGAACACTGAAGCTTTCTTT. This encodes CAATGNTEAFF.

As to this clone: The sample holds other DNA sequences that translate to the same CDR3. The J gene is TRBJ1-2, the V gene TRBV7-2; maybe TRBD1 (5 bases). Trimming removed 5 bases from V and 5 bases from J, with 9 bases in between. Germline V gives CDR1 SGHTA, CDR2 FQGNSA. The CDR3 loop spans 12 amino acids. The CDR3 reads CASSPRGYGYTF. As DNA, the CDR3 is TGTGCCAGCAGCCCACGGGGGTATGGCTACACCTTC.

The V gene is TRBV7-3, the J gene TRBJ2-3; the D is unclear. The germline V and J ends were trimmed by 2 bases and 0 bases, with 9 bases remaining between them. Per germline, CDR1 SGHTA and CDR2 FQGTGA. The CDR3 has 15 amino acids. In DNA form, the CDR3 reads TGTGCCAGCAGCTTACTCCCGCTTAGCACAGATACGCAGTATTTT. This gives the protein CASSLLPLSTDTQYF.

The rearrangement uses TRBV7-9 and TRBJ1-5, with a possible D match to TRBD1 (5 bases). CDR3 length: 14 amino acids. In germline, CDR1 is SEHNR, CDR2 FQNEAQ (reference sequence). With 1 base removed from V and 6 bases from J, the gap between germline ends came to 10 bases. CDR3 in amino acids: CASSLGGGTQPQHF. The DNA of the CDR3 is TGTGCCAGCAGCTTAGGGGGGGGGACTCAGCCCCAGCATTTT. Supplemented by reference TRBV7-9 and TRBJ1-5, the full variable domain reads DTGVSQNPRHKITKRGQNVTFRCDPISEHNRLYWYRQTLGQGPEFLTYFQNEAQLEKSRLLSDRFSAERPKGSFSTLEIQRTEQGDSAMYLCASSLGGGTQPQHFGDGTRLSIL.

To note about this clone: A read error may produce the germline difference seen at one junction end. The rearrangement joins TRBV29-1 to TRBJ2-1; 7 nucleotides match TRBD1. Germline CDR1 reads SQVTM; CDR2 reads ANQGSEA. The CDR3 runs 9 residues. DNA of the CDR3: TGCAGCGTTGGGGACAGTCAGGTCTTC. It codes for CSVGDSQVF.

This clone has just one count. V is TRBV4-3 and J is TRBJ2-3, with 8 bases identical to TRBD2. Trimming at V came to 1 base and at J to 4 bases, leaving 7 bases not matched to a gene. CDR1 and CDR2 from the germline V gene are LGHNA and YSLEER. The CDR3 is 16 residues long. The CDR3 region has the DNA TGCGCCAGCAGCCAAGGGGTCAGCGGGAGCGCAGATACGCAGTATTTT. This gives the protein CASSQGVSGSADTQYF.

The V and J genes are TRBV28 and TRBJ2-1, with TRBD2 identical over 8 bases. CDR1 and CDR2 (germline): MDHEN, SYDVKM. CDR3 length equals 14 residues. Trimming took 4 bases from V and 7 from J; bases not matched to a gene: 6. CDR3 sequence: CASSSRGRLNEQFF. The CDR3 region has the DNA TGTGCCAGCAGTTCTCGCGGGAGGTTAAATGAGCAGTTCTTC.

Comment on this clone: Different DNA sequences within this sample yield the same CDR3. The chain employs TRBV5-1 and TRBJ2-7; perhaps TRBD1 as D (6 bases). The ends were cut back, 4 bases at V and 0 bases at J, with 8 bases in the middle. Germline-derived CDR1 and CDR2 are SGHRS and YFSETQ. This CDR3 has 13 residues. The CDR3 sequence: CASSTGSSYEQYF. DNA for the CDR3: TGCGCCAGCAGCACAGGGAGCTCCTACGAGCAGTACTTC. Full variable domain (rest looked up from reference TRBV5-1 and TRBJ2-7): KAGVTQTPRYLIKTRGQQVTLSCSPISGHRSVSWYQQTPGQGLQFLFEYFSETQRNKGNFPGRFSGRQFSNSRSEMNVSTLELGDSALYLCASSTGSSYEQYFGPGTRLTVT.

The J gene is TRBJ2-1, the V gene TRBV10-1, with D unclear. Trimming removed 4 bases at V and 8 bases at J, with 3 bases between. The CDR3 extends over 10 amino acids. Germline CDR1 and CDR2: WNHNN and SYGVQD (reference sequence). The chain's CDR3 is CASSAHEQFF. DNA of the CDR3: TGCGCCAGCAGTGCCCATGAGCAGTTCTTC.

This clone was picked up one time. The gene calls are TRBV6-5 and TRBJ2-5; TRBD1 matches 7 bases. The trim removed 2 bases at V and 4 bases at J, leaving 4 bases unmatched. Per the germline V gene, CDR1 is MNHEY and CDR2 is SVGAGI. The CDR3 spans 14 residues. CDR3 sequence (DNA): TGTGCCAGCAGTTACAACAGGGGTGGAGAGACCCAGTACTTC. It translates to CASSYNRGGETQYF.

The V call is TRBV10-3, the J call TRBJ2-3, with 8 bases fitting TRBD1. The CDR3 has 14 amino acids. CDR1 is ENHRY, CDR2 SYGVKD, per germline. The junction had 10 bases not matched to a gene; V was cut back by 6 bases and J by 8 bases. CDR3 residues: CAIRPTGDLSTQYF. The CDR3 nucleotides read TGTGCCATCAGACCGACAGGGGACTTGAGTACGCAGTATTTT.

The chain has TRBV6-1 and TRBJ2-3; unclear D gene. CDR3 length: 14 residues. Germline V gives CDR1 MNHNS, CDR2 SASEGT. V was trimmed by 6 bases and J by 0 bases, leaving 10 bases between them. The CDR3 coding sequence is TGTGCCAGCAGACACGGTTATAGCACAGATACGCAGTATTTT. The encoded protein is CASRHGYSTDTQYF.

CDR3 in amino acids: CASSSMTGAIEAFF. The CDR3 nucleotides read TGTGCCAGCAGTTCCATGACAGGGGCGATTGAAGCTTTCTTT. The V and J genes are TRBV28 and TRBJ1-1; 8 bases are a match to TRBD1. The J segment lost 7 bases and the V segment lost 4 bases, leaving 8 bases of the junction unmatched. The CDR3 has 14 amino acids. Per the germline V gene, CDR1 is MDHEN and CDR2 is SYDVKM.

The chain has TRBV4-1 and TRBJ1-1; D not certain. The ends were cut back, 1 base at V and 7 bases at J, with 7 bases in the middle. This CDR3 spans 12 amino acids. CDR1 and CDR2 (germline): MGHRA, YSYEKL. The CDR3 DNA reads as TGCGCCAGCAGCCAAGGTAGTTATGAAGCTTTCTTT. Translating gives CASSQGSYEAFF.

Here the CDR3 DNA reads TGTGCCAGCAGCTTAATTCATACAGATACGCAGTATTTT. Its translation is CASSLIHTDTQYF. V gene TRBV7-3 combines with J gene TRBJ2-3; D uncertain. CDR1 SGHTA and CDR2 FQGTGA come from the germline V gene. Deletions cut 1 base from V and 3 bases from J, with 5 bases between. The CDR3 totals 13 residues.

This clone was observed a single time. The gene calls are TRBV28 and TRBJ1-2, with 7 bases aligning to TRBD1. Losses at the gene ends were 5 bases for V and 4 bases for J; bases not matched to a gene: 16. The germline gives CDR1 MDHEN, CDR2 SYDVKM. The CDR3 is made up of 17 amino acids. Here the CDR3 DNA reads TGTGCCAGCAGTAGGAGGTCAGGGGACAGTGGGGGCTATGGCTACACCTTC. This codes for CASSRRSGDSGGYGYTF.

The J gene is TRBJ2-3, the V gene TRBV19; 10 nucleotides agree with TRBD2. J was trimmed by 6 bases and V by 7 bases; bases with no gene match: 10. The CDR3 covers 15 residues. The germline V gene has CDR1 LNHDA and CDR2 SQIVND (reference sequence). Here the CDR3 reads CASTDRSGGADTQYF. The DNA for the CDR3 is TGTGCCAGTACCGACCGAAGCGGGGGGGCGGATACGCAGTATTTT.

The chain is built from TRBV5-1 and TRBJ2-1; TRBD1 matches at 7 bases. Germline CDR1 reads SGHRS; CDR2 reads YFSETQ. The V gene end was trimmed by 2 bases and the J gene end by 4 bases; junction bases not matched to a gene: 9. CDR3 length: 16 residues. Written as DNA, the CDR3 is TGCGCCAGCAGCTTAAGACAGGGTGTATCGTACAATGAGCAGTTCTTC. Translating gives CASSLRQGVSYNEQFF.

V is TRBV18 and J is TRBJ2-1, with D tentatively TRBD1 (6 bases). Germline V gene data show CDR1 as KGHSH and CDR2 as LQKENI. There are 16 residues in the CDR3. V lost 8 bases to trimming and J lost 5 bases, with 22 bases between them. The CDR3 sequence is CASRPPGRTVNNEQFF. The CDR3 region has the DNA TGTGCCAGCCGGCCCCCAGGTAGGACAGTCAACAATGAGCAGTTCTTC. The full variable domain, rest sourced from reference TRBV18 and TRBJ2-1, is NAGVMQNPRHLVRRRGQEARLRCSPMKGHSHVYWYRQLPEEGLKFMVYLQKENIIDESGMPKERFSAEFPKEGPSILRIQQVVRGDSAAYFCASRPPGRTVNNEQFFGPGTRLTVL.